One sample yielded the 11 T cell receptor beta chains listed below, sequenced in a study of CD4 T cells in relation to SARS-CoV-2 and coronaviruses. Unexposed donor CD4+ T cells date from about 2011-2019, before the COVID-19 pandemic. CD4+ T cells were isolated from the cells after nine to eleven days of culture. Repertoires were generated with immunoSEQ multiplex PCR, while TCRdb's copy carries only in-frame clones and drops some. The table shows 20,000 or so clones, with 76% occurring only once. Which antigens these TCRs recognize remains unknown. Sequences were obtained from CD4+ T cells from PBMCs, cultured in vitro. All receptors come from a human donor in good health.

The J gene is TRBJ1-1, the V gene TRBV9; 7 positions agree with TRBD1. Per germline, CDR1 SGDLS and CDR2 YYNGEE. Germline trimming cut 4 bases from V and 4 bases from J; bases unmatched to any gene: 10. There are 15 residues in the CDR3. CDR3 sequence (DNA): TGTGCCAGCAGCTCTGGGGACAGCCGGACCACTGAAGCTTTCTTT. Translated, it gives CASSSGDSRTTEAFF. Full variable domain (outside the CDR3, taken from reference TRBV9 and TRBJ1-1): DSGVTQTPKHLITATGQRVTLRCSPRSGDLSVYWYQQSLDQGLQFLIQYYNGEERAKGNILERFSAQQFPDLHSELNLSSLELGDSALYFCASSSGDSRTTEAFFGQGTRLTVV.

The chain joins TRBV27 to TRBJ1-4; D is uncertain. From germline, CDR1 is MNHEY and CDR2 SMNVEV (reference sequence). This CDR3 spans 14 amino acids. Trimming took 10 bases from V and 0 from J, leaving 12 bases between them. The CDR3 reads CATIDKATNEKLFF. In nucleotides, the CDR3 is TGTGCCACCATAGATAAGGCAACTAATGAAAAACTGTTTTTT.

V usage is TRBV19 and J usage is TRBJ2-3, with 12 bases lining up with TRBD1. From germline, CDR1 is LNHDA and CDR2 SQIVND (reference sequence). The J segment lost 1 base and the V segment lost 6 bases, leaving 5 bases of the junction unmatched. There are 16 residues in the CDR3. The DNA for the CDR3 is TGTGCCAGTAGGACGGGACAGGGGGCCGGCACAGATACGCAGTATTTT. It is translated as CASRTGQGAGTDTQYF.

Note on this clone: At one end, the junction sequence differs from germline, possibly due to a read error. The J gene is TRBJ1-4, the V gene TRBV11-1; a weak D match, TRBD1 (6 bases). Per the germline V gene, CDR1 is SGHAT and CDR2 is FQDESV (reference sequence). The CDR3 runs to 14 residues. As DNA, the CDR3 is TGTGCCAGCAGCCTAGCCACAGGGAAGGAAAAACTGTTTTTT. Amino acid sequence: CASSLATGKEKLFF.

The V call is TRBV3-1 (or the pseudogene TRBV3-2), the J call TRBJ2-7, with 10 positions matching TRBD2. Germline-derived CDR1 and CDR2 are LGHDT and YNNKEL (reference sequence). This CDR3 has 14 residues. V lost 2 bases and J lost 4; bases outside the gene matches: 2. The CDR3 spells CASSQNSGRYEQYF. Written as DNA, the CDR3 is TGTGCCAGCAGCCAAAATAGCGGGAGGTACGAGCAGTACTTC.

With regard to this clone: Different DNA sequences within this sample yield the same CDR3. The chain uses TRBV12-5 and TRBJ2-2; 15 bases fit TRBD2. Losses at the gene ends were 1 base for V and 5 bases for J; bases not matched to a gene: 8. The CDR3 spans 19 residues. Germline CDR1 LGHNT, CDR2 FRNRAP. The CDR3: CASGLGRGLAGGETGELFF. The DNA for the CDR3 is TGTGCTAGTGGTTTGGGGAGGGGACTAGCGGGAGGCGAAACCGGGGAGCTGTTTTTT.

This clone was detected once. V is TRBV5-1 and J is TRBJ2-5, with TRBD2 identical over 8 bases. The CDR3 has 15 amino acids. J gave up 4 bases and V 4 bases, and 9 bases lay outside the gene matches. Germline-derived CDR1 and CDR2 are SGHRS and YFSETQ. The CDR3 sequence: CASSPGLATAETQYF. Here the CDR3 DNA reads TGCGCCAGCAGCCCCGGACTAGCCACTGCAGAGACCCAGTACTTC.

This clone is large. The chain links TRBV3-1 (or the pseudogene TRBV3-2) to TRBJ2-1; unclear D gene. V lost 1 base and J 6 bases, leaving 10 bases between the germline ends. CDR1 LGHDT and CDR2 YNNKEL come from the germline V gene (reference sequence). The CDR3 has 14 amino acids. DNA of the CDR3: TGTGCCAGCAGCCAAGGCAGGCAACGCAATGAGCAGTTCTTC. Its translation is CASSQGRQRNEQFF.

Here the CDR3 reads CASGFQPLAGGDTQYF. In DNA, the CDR3 is TGTGCCAGCGGCTTCCAGCCGCTAGCGGGAGGGGATACGCAGTATTTT. The V call is TRBV28, the J call TRBJ2-3, with 12 positions matching TRBD2. After removal of 8 bases from V and 6 bases from J, the junction contained 12 bases not matched to a gene. The germline V gene encodes CDR1 MDHEN and CDR2 SYDVKM. The CDR3 consists of 16 residues.

The chain uses TRBV10-2 and TRBJ2-1; D remains ambiguous. Germline V gene sequence: CDR1 WSHSY, CDR2 SAAADI. V was pared by 4 bases and J by 6 bases, with 13 bases between. CDR3 length: 14 amino acids. This chain's CDR3 is CASSVGDRPNEQFF. In nucleotides, the CDR3 is TGCGCCAGCAGTGTCGGCGATCGGCCCAATGAGCAGTTCTTC.

The genes are TRBV7-9 and TRBJ1-2; tentative D call: TRBD1 (5 bases). In germline, CDR1 is SEHNR, CDR2 FQNEAQ (reference sequence). V shed 1 base and J shed 8 bases, with 14 bases lying between them. The CDR3 is 14 residues long. CDR3 amino acids: CASSLDGALGGYTF. CDR3 DNA: TGTGCCAGCAGCTTAGACGGGGCGTTGGGAGGCTACACCTTC.